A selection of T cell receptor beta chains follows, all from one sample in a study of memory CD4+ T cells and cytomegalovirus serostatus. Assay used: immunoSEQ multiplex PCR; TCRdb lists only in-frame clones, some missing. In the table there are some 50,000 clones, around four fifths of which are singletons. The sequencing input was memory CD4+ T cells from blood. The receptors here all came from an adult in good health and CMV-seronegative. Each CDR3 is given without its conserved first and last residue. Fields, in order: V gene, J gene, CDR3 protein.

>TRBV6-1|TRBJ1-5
ASSEGTAQTYQPQH
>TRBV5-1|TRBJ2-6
ASSFVGAQGANVLT
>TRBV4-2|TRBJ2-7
ASSQDVTGSYEQY
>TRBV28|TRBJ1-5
ASSDRGNQPQH
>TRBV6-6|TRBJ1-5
ASSKDSPNQPQH
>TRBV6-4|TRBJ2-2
ASSAVAGGTGELF
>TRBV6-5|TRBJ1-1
ASTDPGRRETEAF
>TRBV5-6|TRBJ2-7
ASSRVDRDSYEQY
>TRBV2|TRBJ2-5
ASRKQGAGETQY
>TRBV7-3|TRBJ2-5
ASSPTGFQETQY
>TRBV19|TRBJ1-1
ASSIGGQGLFEAF
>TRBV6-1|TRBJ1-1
ASRQDANTEAF
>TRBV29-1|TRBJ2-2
SVDRQGTTGELF
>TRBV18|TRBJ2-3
ASSPDSSTDTQY
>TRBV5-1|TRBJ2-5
ASSLQGGQETQY
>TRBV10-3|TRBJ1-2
AIMPGQGLGYT
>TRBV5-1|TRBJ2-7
ASSFGGGQGSSYEQY
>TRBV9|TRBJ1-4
ASSVMAGLNEKLF
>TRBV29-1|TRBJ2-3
SVQTGETTDTQY
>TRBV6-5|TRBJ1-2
ASSYRGITNYGYT
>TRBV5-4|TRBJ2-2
ASSLGMRQWVTGELF
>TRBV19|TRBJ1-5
ASSVTASNQPQH
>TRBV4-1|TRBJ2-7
ASSQDWGYEQY
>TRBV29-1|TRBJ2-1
SVEWRGNEQF
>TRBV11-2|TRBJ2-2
ASSLAGYGGELF
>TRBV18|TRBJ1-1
ASSPPTTGWGEAF
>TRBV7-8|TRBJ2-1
ASSPHQEAAFGF
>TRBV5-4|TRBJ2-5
ASSLDVSQETQY
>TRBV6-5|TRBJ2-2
ASRPSRGNTGELF
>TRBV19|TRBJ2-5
ASSMASGPTGTQY
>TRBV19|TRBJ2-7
ASSRAGSYEQY
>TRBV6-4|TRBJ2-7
ARSVDEQY
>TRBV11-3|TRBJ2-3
ASSAGTGWDTDTQY
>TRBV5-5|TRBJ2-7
ASSHGQNYEQY
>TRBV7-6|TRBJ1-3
ASSPPAGSGNTIY
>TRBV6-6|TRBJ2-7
ASSRQGPYEQY
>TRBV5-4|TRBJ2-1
ASSMGSRGLRNEQF